This T cell receptor (beta chain) was profiled in a study of early T cells in non-severe SARS-CoV-2 infection (dated by TCRdb to the early 2020s). With respect to the entire study: Because TCR sequencing relied on bulk RNA taken from unsorted whole blood, pairing of alpha and beta chains was not possible. Summary of the overall study and its limitations: Matching against VDJdb was skewed toward anti-spike CD8 responses, likely underestimated virus-specific expansions, and missed private and CD4 specificities.

A case-control design nested within a healthcare worker cohort in London, UK, was used, with weekly nasopharyngeal swab PCR tests and blood sampling performed. Healthcare workers were recruited between 23 and 31 March 2020, during the week of the UK lockdown, and were followed weekly for up to roughly 15 weeks. The library was produced with 5' RACE. Sequencing instrument: NextSeq 500. In the TCR library protocol, unique molecular identifiers were attached to individual cDNA molecules to correct for PCR bias and sequencing error. Sequencing covered both TCR alpha and beta chains, and within each sample the abundances of alpha and beta sequences were tightly co-correlated. The authors' analysis ran thus. Decombinator V4 was used to annotate TCR sequences for V gene, J gene and CDR3. TCRs were defined as expanded if a significant change between any two time points was detected under a Poisson model with p below 0.0001. TCR abundances were normalised to the total number of TCRs sequenced per sample and expressed as counts per million. MAIT TCRs were defined by TRAV1-2 paired with TRAJ12, TRAJ20 or TRAJ33, and iNKT TCRs by TRAV10 paired with TRAJ18. VDJdb, accessed 1 November 2021, was searched for CMV, EBV and SARS-CoV-2 annotated TCRs, excluding TCRs annotated for multiple antigens. TCRdb itself trimmed the public reads at Q25 with fastp, ran MiXCR and retained productive beta chains. A single entry per CDR3 protein holds the most common genes and DNA from its merged rows. The V and J calls were not made by the authors but by TCRdb's processing. This sample holds under 85,000 distinct CDR3 sequences; about 14% were observed only once. The ten largest clones represent nearly 4% of the sample.

For this chain, trimming is 7 bases at the V end and 0 bases at the J end, and the number of junction bases without a gene match is 7. Counted from cysteine to phenylalanine, this CDR3 has 16 amino acids. Only the CDR3 DNA stays, 48 bases, in frame from base 1. The germline V gene yields SGHAT for CDR1 and FQNNGV for CDR2. This clonotype has a handful of counts. The antigen this receptor binds is unknown. Qualities for individual bases were not recorded, and no much larger clone is one base off. The TCR sequence derives from an adult who was a healthcare worker with PCR-confirmed SARS-CoV-2 infection or an uninfected control (not recorded which). The chain was built from TRBV11-2 and TRBJ2-2, with 8 bases matching TRBD2. Sequencing was performed on whole blood, taken at baseline. The DNA sequence is TGTGCCAGCAAACACGGGGGGGCACCGAACACCGGGGAGCTGTTTTTT. It codes for CASKHGGAPNTGELFF.